A selection of T cell receptor beta chains follows, all from one sample in a study of blood T cell repertoires in COVID-19. TCRdb's table, derived via immunoSEQ multiplex PCR, lists solely in-frame clones and lacks some. The sample comprises about 270,000 clones, around 90% of which are singletons, and about 4% rests with the top ten. Material: PBMCs or T cells enriched from blood (not recorded which). These receptors came from a woman in her 30s with acute COVID-19. Each CDR3 is given with its conserved first and last residue. The D gene is left open where the match is weak. Clone size is not always given. Where it is, it says once, few, many or a class for expanded clones.

. | . | TRBJ2-5 | TRBV5-4 | TGTGCCAGCAGCACCTCCGGGACAATAGAGACCCAGTACTTC | CASSTSGTIETQYF
. | . | TRBJ1-5 | TRBV3-1/TRBV3-2 | TGTGCCAGCAGCCCCTTGGCGGACAACAATCAGCCCCAGCATTTT | CASSPLADNNQPQHF
. | . | TRBJ2-7 | TRBV6-4 | TGTGCCAGCAGTGTAGGCGGGCGGCCCTCGTACGAGCAGTACTTC | CASSVGGRPSYEQYF
TRBD2 | . | TRBJ2-1 | TRBV6-5 | TGTGCCAGCAGGAAGCGGGAGGACTACAATGAGCAGTTCTTC | CASRKREDYNEQFF
. | . | TRBJ1-6 | TRBV28 | TGTGCCAGCAGTTTGTTCTCGGGGTCACGATCACCCCTCCACTTT | CASSLFSGSRSPLHF
TRBD1 | few | TRBJ2-7 | TRBV9 | TGTGCCAGCAGCGTAGAAGCCGCGACAGGGACCTACGAGCAGTACTTC | CASSVEAATGTYEQYF
TRBD1 | . | TRBJ2-7 | TRBV28 | TGTGCCAGCAGTTTGATTACCAGGGGGCTGAGGGTCGAGCAGTACTTC | CASSLITRGLRVEQYF
. | . | TRBJ2-5 | TRBV5-1 | TGCGCCAGCAGTTCGGGGAGCTCGGGGTTCCAAGAGACCCAGTACTTC | CASSSGSSGFQETQYF
. | . | TRBJ2-7 | TRBV2 | TGTGCCAGCATACCCGGCGGACAGTGGGTGGTTTACGAGCAGTACTTC | CASIPGGQWVVYEQYF
TRBD2 | . | TRBJ2-7 | TRBV18 | TGTGCCAGCTCACTCGTAGGACTAGCGGTCTTTGAGCAGTACTTC | CASSLVGLAVFEQYF
TRBD1 | . | TRBJ1-5 | TRBV7-8 | TGTGCCAGCAGCCCCCGACAGGGAGATCAGCCCCAGCATTTT | CASSPRQGDQPQHF
TRBD1 | . | TRBJ2-7 | TRBV10-1 | TGCGCCAGCAGTGAGGGACAGGGGGCGGTTTTCGAGCAGTACTTC | CASSEGQGAVFEQYF
. | . | TRBJ2-5 | TRBV21-1 | TGTGCCAGCAGCGGGCGCACTGGGACTAGCGTGCAAGAGACCCAGTACTTC | CASSGRTGTSVQETQYF
. | . | TRBJ2-7 | TRBV7-8 | TGTGCCAGCAGACCCCCTAGCGAATCATCCTACGAGCAGTACTTC | CASRPPSESSYEQYF
. | . | TRBJ2-1 | TRBV24-1 | TGTGCCACCAGTGGCACCTCACAGGGTGGTGAGCAGTTCTTC | CATSGTSQGGEQFF
. | . | TRBJ1-2 | TRBV28 | TGTGCCAGCAGCTATGAACGGGACTATGGCTACACCTTC | CASSYERDYGYTF
. | few | TRBJ1-3 | TRBV7-8 | TGTGCCAGCAGCTTAGTCCGCTCTGGAAACACCATATATTTT | CASSLVRSGNTIYF
TRBD2 | . | TRBJ2-5 | TRBV15 | TGTGCCACCAGCAGAGATTCCCGGACTAGCGGTTTACAAGAGACCCAGTACTTC | CATSRDSRTSGLQETQYF
TRBD1 | . | TRBJ1-6 | TRBV27 | TGTGCCAGCAGCCCCGGGACAGCCTATAATTCACCCCTCCACTTT | CASSPGTAYNSPLHF
. | . | TRBJ2-7 | TRBV5-6 | TGTGCCAGCAGCCCGATTCGAGTGTACGAGCAGTACTTC | CASSPIRVYEQYF
. | . | TRBJ2-7 | TRBV2 | TGTGCCAGCAGTGAAATGGACGAGGGGGCCTACGAGCAGTACTTC | CASSEMDEGAYEQYF
TRBD1 | . | TRBJ2-2 | TRBV6-5 | TGTGCCAGCAGCTACCCCGCGGACAGGGGCACCGGGGAGCTGTTTTTT | CASSYPADRGTGELFF
. | few | TRBJ2-2 | TRBV11-3 | TGTGCCAGCAGCTCCCCGCGGGAGAACACCGGGGAGCTGTTTTTT | CASSSPRENTGELFF
. | . | TRBJ2-7 | TRBV15 | TGTGCCACCAGCGAACCAGGGGCCTCATACGAGCAGTACTTC | CATSEPGASYEQYF
TRBD2 | . | TRBJ2-3 | TRBV5-4 | TGTGCCAGCAGCTACGGTAGCGGGGCCACAGATACGCAGTATTTT | CASSYGSGATDTQYF
TRBD1 | . | TRBJ2-2 | TRBV18 | TGTGCCAGCTCGCAAGGGACAGGGGCTAACACCGGGGAGCTGTTTTTT | CASSQGTGANTGELFF
TRBD2 | . | TRBJ2-3 | TRBV27 | TGTGCCAGCAGTTCCATAACGGGGGGGGAGACGACAGATACGCAGTATTTT | CASSSITGGETTDTQYF
TRBD1 | . | TRBJ1-1 | TRBV18 | TGTGCCAGCTCACCGCCGGGGACAGGGGGTCGGTTTTTTGAAGCTTTCTTT | CASSPPGTGGRFFEAFF
TRBD2 | . | TRBJ2-7 | TRBV19 | TGTGCCACCGGGACTAGCGGATCCTACGAGCAGTACTTC | CATGTSGSYEQYF
TRBD2 | few | TRBJ2-7 | TRBV28 | TGTGCCAGCAGGTCAAGTAGCGGGAATGACTACGAGCAGTACTTC | CASRSSSGNDYEQYF
. | once | TRBJ2-3 | TRBV7-2 | TGTGCCAGCAGCTTAGGCCAAAGGGGACTCACAGATACGCAGTATTTT | CASSLGQRGLTDTQYF
. | . | TRBJ1-1 | TRBV5-1 | TGCGCCAGCAGCTTGGTAGTGGCGGGAATGAACACTGAAGCTTTCTTT | CASSLVVAGMNTEAFF
. | . | TRBJ2-7 | TRBV21-1 | TGTGCCAGCAGCCCTGAGCAGGGGTCCTACGAGCAGTACTTC | CASSPEQGSYEQYF
. | . | TRBJ2-7 | TRBV16 | TGTGCCAGCAGCCTGGCTGCCCCTCAGCAGTACTTC | CASSLAAPQQYF
TRBD2 | . | TRBJ2-3 | TRBV5-4 | TGTGCCAGCAGCTTGGCGTCTAGCGGGAAGGTTACGCAGTATTTT | CASSLASSGKVTQYF
. | . | TRBJ2-7 | TRBV18 | TGTGCCAGCTCACCCCCAATGGGGGGGCTTTACGAGCAGTACTTC | CASSPPMGGLYEQYF
. | . | TRBJ2-3 | TRBV6-1 | TGTGCCAGCAGTGAGTATCAGGGGAGCTTCACAGATACGCAGTATTTT | CASSEYQGSFTDTQYF
TRBD1 | . | TRBJ1-1 | TRBV2 | TGTGCCAGTACCGGACAGGGGGTCCGAAACACTGAAGCTTTCTTT | CASTGQGVRNTEAFF
. | few | TRBJ2-7 | TRBV7-2 | TGTGCCAGCAGCTTAGTGCTAGGGGCCGGAGGGGAGCAGTACTTC | CASSLVLGAGGEQYF
. | . | TRBJ1-6 | TRBV5-4 | TGTGCCAGCAGCTTGGAGAGAGGGTCCTATAATTCACCCCTCCACTTT | CASSLERGSYNSPLHF
TRBD2 | . | TRBJ2-2 | TRBV6-1 | TGTGCCAGCAGTGAAGCGCCCCTAGGAGTAGCGGGAGGAACCGGGGAGCTGTTTTTT | CASSEAPLGVAGGTGELFF
. | . | TRBJ2-1 | TRBV3-1/TRBV3-2 | TGTGCCAGCAGCTCCGGGACTCCCGCCCTGGATGAGCAGTTCTTC | CASSSGTPALDEQFF
TRBD1 | . | TRBJ1-1 | TRBV7-9 | TGTGCCAGCCCCGGGGACAGGGTTCGGGCTGAAGCTTTCTTT | CASPGDRVRAEAFF
TRBD2 | . | TRBJ2-1 | TRBV7-8 | TGTGCCAGCAGCGCAGCCCTTCTAGCGGGAGGGCCGGGTGAGCAGTTCTTC | CASSAALLAGGPGEQFF
TRBD1 | . | TRBJ1-1 | TRBV7-9 | TGTGCCAGCAGCTTAGGACAGGGGGCCGTTCGGGAAGCTTTCTTT | CASSLGQGAVREAFF